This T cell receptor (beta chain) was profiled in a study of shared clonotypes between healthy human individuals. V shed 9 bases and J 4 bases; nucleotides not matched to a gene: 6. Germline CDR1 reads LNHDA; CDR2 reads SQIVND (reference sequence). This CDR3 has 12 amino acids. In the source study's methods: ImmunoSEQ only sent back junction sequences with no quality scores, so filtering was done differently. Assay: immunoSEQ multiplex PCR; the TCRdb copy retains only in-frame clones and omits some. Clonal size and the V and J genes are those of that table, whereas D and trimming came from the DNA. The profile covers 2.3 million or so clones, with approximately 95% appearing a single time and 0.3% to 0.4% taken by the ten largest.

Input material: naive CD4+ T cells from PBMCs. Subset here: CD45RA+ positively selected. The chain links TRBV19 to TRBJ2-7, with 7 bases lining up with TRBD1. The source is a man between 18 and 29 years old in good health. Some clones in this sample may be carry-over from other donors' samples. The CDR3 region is CASNSTGYEQYF. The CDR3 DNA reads TGTGCCAGCAACTCGACAGGGTACGAGCAGTACTTC.